This entry concerns a single T cell receptor beta chain. The germline gene is not matched at one end of the junction; a read error may be the cause. The source of the sample is a study of CD8 T cells in Susac syndrome. Healthy donors were controls matched for age and sex. CDR3 length: 15 amino acids. The germline V gene encodes CDR1 DFQATT and CDR2 SNEGSKA (reference sequence). Random hexamers were used to reverse transcribe roughly 0.5 to 1 ug of RNA. The amplification used immunoSEQ multiplex PCR on TCR beta CDR3; it spanned 54 Vbeta and 13 Jbeta. TCRdb re-analysed the immunoSEQ multiplex PCR reads in MiXCR, keeping a single row per CDR3 protein. Here the sample spans some 170,000 distinct CDR3 sequences, roughly 94% being singletons.

The V and J genes are TRBV20-1 and TRBJ2-5; perhaps TRBD1 as D (5 bases). The sample consisted of CD4+ T cells from PBMCs. The clonotype originates from a human donor in good health. Here the CDR3 DNA reads TGCAGTGCTCGAGACCTGAGACAGAGCCAAGAGACCCAGTACTTC. Translating gives CSARDLRQSQETQYF.